Listed below are T cell receptor beta chains from one sample, sequenced in a study of blood T cell repertoires in COVID-19. Here immunoSEQ multiplex PCR was the method, and the copy in TCRdb shows in-frame clones only, minus some. The sample gives about 190,000 clones, around four fifths of which show up once; roughly 5% is in the top ten. Specimen: peripheral blood. The receptors originated from a woman between 65 and 79 years old with active or convalescent COVID-19. The CDR3 runs from the conserved cysteine through the conserved F or W. Each record gives: J gene, V gene, clone size, D gene, CDR3 DNA, CDR3 protein. The D gene is left open where the match is weak. The size entry is marked missing in some rows and otherwise reads once, few, many or a size class.

>TRBJ2-2|TRBV6-5|.|.
TGTGCCAGCTCCCGGACCGGGGAGCTGTTTTTT
CASSRTGELFF
>TRBJ1-2|TRBV5-1|few|TRBD1
TGCGCCAGCAGCCGAGACAGGGCGGATGGCTACACCTTC
CASSRDRADGYTF
>TRBJ1-5|TRBV20-1|.|TRBD1
TGCAGTGCTATTGACAGGGGTCGAGGCAATCAGCCCCAGCATTTT
CSAIDRGRGNQPQHF
>TRBJ1-2|TRBV7-9|.|TRBD1
TGTGCCAGCAGCCCGCGGGACAGGGACGGCTACACCTTC
CASSPRDRDGYTF
>TRBJ2-7|TRBV27|.|TRBD1
TGTGCCATTTCTAACAGGGGGGTGGAGGACTACGAGCAGTACTTC
CAISNRGVEDYEQYF
>TRBJ2-3|TRBV5-1|.|.
TGCGCCAGCAGCAATCAGGGCACAGATACGCAGTATTTT
CASSNQGTDTQYF
>TRBJ2-2|TRBV19|once|.
TGTGCCAGTACCGCCCGAGGTCCAGCGGGCAGACCCGGGGAGCTGTTTTTT
CASTARGPAGRPGELFF
>TRBJ2-2|TRBV28|.|.
TGTGCCAGCAGCCTGGGGGGGGCGGGCACCGGGGAGCTGTTTTTT
CASSLGGAGTGELFF
>TRBJ1-1|TRBV2|.|.
TGTGCCAGCAGTGAGGGGGGGCCAGTTACAATGAACACTGAAGCTTTCTTT
CASSEGGPVTMNTEAFF
>TRBJ1-1|TRBV20-1|.|.
TGCAGTGCTCAGGAGGACACTGAAGCTTTCTTT
CSAQEDTEAFF
>TRBJ2-5|TRBV11-1|.|.
TGTGCCAGCAGCTTGGCTAGCGTACGATCCCAAGAGACCCAGTACTTC
CASSLASVRSQETQYF
>TRBJ2-3|TRBV2|.|.
TGTGCCAGCAGTGGTGCGGCAAGCATGGGCACAGATACGCAGTATTTT
CASSGAASMGTDTQYF
>TRBJ1-1|TRBV5-1|.|TRBD1
TGCGCCAGCAGTAGACAGGGGTACACTGAAGCTTTCTTT
CASSRQGYTEAFF
>TRBJ2-7|TRBV3-1/TRBV3-2|few|TRBD1
TGTGCCAGCAGCCTCCAGGGGGTTACGAAGAACGAGCAGTACTTC
CASSLQGVTKNEQYF
>TRBJ1-1|TRBV12-3/TRBV12-4|.|.
TGTGCCAGCTTTACGAGGGACACTGAAGCTTTCTTT
CASFTRDTEAFF
>TRBJ2-5|TRBV2|once|.
TGTGCCAGCGCGCCGGGGTGGGAGACCCAGTACTTC
CASAPGWETQYF
>TRBJ2-7|TRBV7-8|.|.
TGTGCCAGCAGTCTTCTAACGACTCGGACCTACGAGCAGTACTTC
CASSLLTTRTYEQYF
>TRBJ2-7|TRBV7-9|.|TRBD1
TGTGCCAGCAGCGGGCAGACAGGGGACGAGCAGTACTTC
CASSGQTGDEQYF
>TRBJ2-2|TRBV7-6|few|.
TGTGCCAGCAGTCGGCTGACATCCACCCCCACCGGGGAGCTGTTTTTT
CASSRLTSTPTGELFF
>TRBJ2-7|TRBV24-1|.|TRBD1
TGTGCCACCAGTGACTGGGACAGGGTATCCTACGAGCAGTACTTC
CATSDWDRVSYEQYF
>TRBJ2-5|TRBV6-6|.|TRBD2
TGTGCCAGCAGTCCTCCGTCCGGACTAGCGGGAGGGAGGAGAGAGACCCAGTACTTC
CASSPPSGLAGGRRETQYF
>TRBJ2-1|TRBV15|.|TRBD2
TGTGCCACCAGCGGGAGGGTCTCCTACAATGAGCAGTTCTTC
CATSGRVSYNEQFF
>TRBJ2-7|TRBV4-1|.|.
TGCGCCAGCAGCCAAGAACCCCCGTCGGACTTATCATACGAGCAGTACTTC
CASSQEPPSDLSYEQYF
>TRBJ2-7|TRBV5-4|.|.
TGTGCCAGCAGCCGCATACAGGGCTCCTACGAGCAGTACTTC
CASSRIQGSYEQYF
>TRBJ2-2|TRBV15|few|TRBD2
TGTGCCACCAGCAGAGATCTGGGACTAGCGGGAGTCGGGGAGCTGTTTTTT
CATSRDLGLAGVGELFF
>TRBJ1-2|TRBV6-5|.|.
TGTGCCAGCAGTTCGGGACATAACTATGGCTACACCTTC
CASSSGHNYGYTF
>TRBJ2-5|TRBV2|.|TRBD1
TGTGCCAGCACCGGACAGGGGGCCGGGGAGACCCAGTACTTC
CASTGQGAGETQYF
>TRBJ2-6|TRBV9|.|.
TGTGCCAGCAGCGCTTATAGTGGGGCCAACGTCCTGACTTTC
CASSAYSGANVLTF
>TRBJ1-5|TRBV6-5|.|.
TGTGCCAGCAGACCACTCCGACAGTCAGATCAGCCCCAGCATTTT
CASRPLRQSDQPQHF
>TRBJ2-1|TRBV3-1/TRBV3-2|.|.
TGTGCCAGCAGCCTCCGAGGGTTGACCTCCTACAATGAGCAGTTCTTC
CASSLRGLTSYNEQFF
>TRBJ2-7|TRBV14|.|TRBD1
TGTGCCAGCAGCCAGATGACAGGGTTCTCCGAGCAGTACTTC
CASSQMTGFSEQYF
>TRBJ2-1|TRBV6-6|.|TRBD2
TGTGCCAGCAGTCTTGAACTAGCGGGAGCGAAGGTTGGTGAGCAGTTCTTC
CASSLELAGAKVGEQFF
>TRBJ2-2|TRBV27|once|TRBD1
TGTGCCAGCAGTCTTCATCCCGGGACAGCGAACACCGGGGAGCTGTTTTTT
CASSLHPGTANTGELFF
>TRBJ2-4|TRBV27|.|.
TGTGCCAGCAGTTTCCTCCAAGTGTGGGAGCTAGCCAAAAACATTCAGTACTTC
CASSFLQVWELAKNIQYF
>TRBJ2-1|TRBV5-1|.|TRBD2
TGCGCCAGCAGCTCACGGGACTACTACAATGAGCAGTTCTTC
CASSSRDYYNEQFF
>TRBJ2-5|TRBV5-1|.|TRBD2
TGCGCCAGCAGCCCGGGACTAGCGGGAGTAAGTCCTCAGGAGACCCAGTACTTC
CASSPGLAGVSPQETQYF
>TRBJ2-2|TRBV6-5|.|.
TGTGCCAGCAAGGGGGAGGGGGCCGGGGAGCTGTTTTTT
CASKGEGAGELFF
>TRBJ2-5|TRBV2|.|.
TGTGCCAGCAAGACAGACCAAGAGACCCAGTACTTC
CASKTDQETQYF
>TRBJ1-6|TRBV28|.|.
TGTGCCAGCAGTTTCTGGATAGGGGTTGTCGATTCACCCCTCCACTTT
CASSFWIGVVDSPLHF
>TRBJ1-3|TRBV5-1|once|.
TGCGCCAGCAGCTTGTATGGGACAAGCTCTGGAAACACCATATATTTT
CASSLYGTSSGNTIYF
>TRBJ2-5|TRBV28|.|.
TGTGCCAGCAGGTCCAGAGGAGAGACCCAGTACTTC
CASRSRGETQYF
>TRBJ2-1|TRBV2|.|TRBD2
TGTGCCAGCAGTGACAAGGGACTAGGTGTTAATTTTGACAATGAGCAGTTCTTC
CASSDKGLGVNFDNEQFF
>TRBJ2-5|TRBV7-2|.|.
TGTGCCAGCAGCAGAGCACCCCCCTGGTCCGGGAGCCCCCAAGAGACCCAGTACTTC
CASSRAPPWSGSPQETQYF
>TRBJ2-4|TRBV7-7|.|TRBD2
TGTGCTAGCAGCTTACCCTCCAAGGGAGGGCTAGCCAAAAACATTCAGTACTTC
CASSLPSKGGLAKNIQYF
>TRBJ2-1|TRBV19|once|TRBD1
TGTGCCAGTAGTAGGGGGGACAGGGTCTCCTACAATGAGCAGTTCTTC
CASSRGDRVSYNEQFF
>TRBJ2-7|TRBV29-1|.|.
TGCAGCGCTTCCGACAGCTACGAGCAGTACTTC
CSASDSYEQYF
>TRBJ2-5|TRBV5-1|.|TRBD2
TGCGCCAGCAGCAGGGGGCTCGGGACTAGCGGGATGGTTGTGGAGACCCAGTACTTC
CASSRGLGTSGMVVETQYF
>TRBJ2-2|TRBV19|.|.
TGTGCCAGTAGTATCTCCGGGAAAACCGGGGAGCTGTTTTTT
CASSISGKTGELFF